Below are 23 T cell receptor beta chains sequenced from a single sample in a study of blood T cell repertoires in COVID-19. The table came from immunoSEQ multiplex PCR; TCRdb's copy has only in-frame clones and leaves some out. This table holds approximately 250,000 clones, under 95% found once. Material for sequencing was PBMCs or T cells enriched from blood (not recorded which). The receptor source for this set is a man aged 35 to 55 who had been exposed to COVID-19.

This chain uses TRBV27 with TRBJ1-2; maybe TRBD1 (6 bases). With 0 bases removed from V and 4 bases from J, the gap between germline ends came to 12 bases. The CDR3 sequence is 15 residues long. Germline V gene data show CDR1 as MNHEY and CDR2 as SMNVEV (reference sequence). The CDR3 protein is CASSLSSGGLYGYTF. The CDR3 coding sequence is TGTGCCAGCAGTTTATCATCTGGGGGCCTCTATGGCTACACCTTC.

The chain links TRBV27 to TRBJ2-2; possible D gene TRBD1, 5 bases. The germline CDR1 and CDR2 sequences are MNHEY and SMNVEV (reference sequence). V shed 5 bases and J shed 2 bases, with 27 bases lying between them. The CDR3 length is 20 residues. The CDR3 nucleotides read TGTGCCAGCAGTGCCACCACAGGCTCCAAAGCTCTTGTAAACACCGGGGAGCTGTTTTTT. This gives the protein CASSATTGSKALVNTGELFF.

This clone was counted between two and nine times. The chain recombines TRBV2 with TRBJ1-6; D gene uncertain. V dropped 7 bases and J dropped 6 bases, with 13 bases sitting between them. CDR3 length: 14 residues. From germline, CDR1 is SNHLY and CDR2 FYNNEI. CDR3 bases: TGTGCCAGCACTCGTACAGCTGTTAATTCACCCCTCCACTTT. As protein: CASTRTAVNSPLHF.

V gene TRBV4-2 combines with J gene TRBJ1-4, with 9 bases aligning to TRBD1. V lost 4 bases and J lost 1; bases outside the gene matches: 7. Germline-derived CDR1 and CDR2 are LGHNA and YNFKEQ. CDR3 length equals 17 residues. DNA of the CDR3: TGTGCCAGCAGCCGCTTACCGACAGGGGGAACTAATGAAAAACTGTTTTTT. Its translation is CASSRLPTGGTNEKLFF.

The sample holds one count of this clone. The rearrangement joins TRBV5-4 to TRBJ1-4; TRBD1 agrees at 9 bases. There are 15 residues in the CDR3. Trimming at V came to 0 bases and at J to 3 bases, leaving 0 bases not matched to a gene. CDR1 and CDR2 from the germline V gene are SGHNT and YYREEE (reference sequence). The CDR3 is CASSLGTGANEKLFF. The CDR3 DNA is TGTGCCAGCAGCTTGGGGACAGGGGCTAATGAAAAACTGTTTTTT. The variable domain in full, with the rest retrieved from reference TRBV5-4 and TRBJ1-4, is ETGVTQSPTHLIKTRGQQVTLRCSSQSGHNTVSWYQQALGQGPQFIFQYYREEENGRGNFPPRFSGLQFPNYSSELNVNALELDDSALYLCASSLGTGANEKLFFGSGTQLSVL.

This chain connects TRBV18 to TRBJ1-5; the match to TRBD1 covers 9 bases. The CDR3 loop spans 18 amino acids. Trimming removed 3 bases from V and 6 bases from J; junction bases left unmatched: 15. CDR1 is KGHSH and CDR2 is LQKENI in the germline V gene. CDR3 nucleotide sequence: TGTGCCAGCTCACCCAGTGCGACAGGGGGTGGGTTCGGTCAGCCCCAGCATTTT. This encodes CASSPSATGGGFGQPQHF.

This clone came up once. J is TRBJ1-5 and V is TRBV6-1; D is ambiguous. The CDR3 is made up of 14 amino acids. Trimming left V 2 bases short and J 4 bases short, with 9 bases between. In germline, CDR1 is MNHNS, CDR2 SASEGT. In nucleotides, the CDR3 is TGTGCCAGCAGTGAATCTGGCAGGAATCAGCCCCAGCATTTT. Protein product: CASSESGRNQPQHF.

V is TRBV7-3 and J is TRBJ1-1; 8 nucleotides align to TRBD1. The CDR3 contains 15 residues. CDR1 is SGHTA, CDR2 FQGTGA, per germline. The V and J ends lost 2 bases and 1 base, in that order; junction bases with no gene match: 3. The CDR3 sequence is CASSLLGQGNTEAFF. As DNA, the CDR3 is TGTGCCAGCAGCTTATTAGGACAGGGGAACACTGAAGCTTTCTTT.

This clone was recorded once. The J gene is TRBJ1-1, the V gene TRBV19; D is undetermined. Per germline, CDR1 LNHDA and CDR2 SQIVND (reference sequence). The CDR3 has 16 amino acids. The ends were cut back, 7 bases at V and 1 base at J, with 19 bases in the middle. DNA of the CDR3: TGTGCCAGTACTCGTTCTAACGGTTTCCAGAACACTGAAGCTTTCTTT. Its protein product is CASTRSNGFQNTEAFF.

The J gene is TRBJ1-1, the V gene TRBV5-1, with TRBD1 as a possible D gene (6 bases). Trimming left V 4 bases short and J 7 bases short, with 20 bases between. Germline V CDR1 and CDR2: SGHRS, YFSETQ. The CDR3 is 15 amino acids. The CDR3 DNA reads TGCGCCAGCAGCCCGTCGGGCAGGGGCACGGGTGAAGCTTTCTTT. It yields the protein CASSPSGRGTGEAFF.

This clone occurred once. The rearrangement joins TRBV7-9 to TRBJ1-1; D call uncertain. Germline CDR1 and CDR2: SEHNR and FQNEAQ (reference sequence). This CDR3 contains 14 residues. V lost 2 bases, J lost 3 bases, and 10 bases lay in between. The CDR3, as DNA: TGTGCCAGCAGCTTACGGGATGAGGACACTGAAGCTTTCTTT. Its translation: CASSLRDEDTEAFF.

J is TRBJ2-1 and V is TRBV11-2, with TRBD2 matching over 10 bases. This CDR3 spans 17 amino acids. J was trimmed by 5 bases and V by 5 bases; bases with no gene match: 12. Germline lookup yields CDR1 SGHAT and CDR2 FQNNGV. Here the CDR3 DNA reads TGTGCCAGCAGCCCCGCAGGGCGGGGACTAGCGAACAATGAGCAGTTCTTC. As protein: CASSPAGRGLANNEQFF.

The chain joins TRBV11-2 to TRBJ1-5, with a weak D call TRBD1 (6 bases). Germline values: CDR1 SGHAT, CDR2 FQNNGV. CDR3 length equals 15 residues. Between the trimmed V and J ends, which lost 5 bases and 1 base, there was a span of 12 bases. CDR3 coding DNA: TGTGCCAGCAGCCTCGGGGGGGCGAGCAATCAGCCCCAGCATTTT. It specifies CASSLGGASNQPQHF.

The chain employs TRBV6-6 and TRBJ1-2; the D is unclear. V was clipped by 6 bases and J by 8 bases, with 10 bases between them. The CDR3 totals 11 residues. The germline CDR1 and CDR2 sequences are MNHNY and SVGAGI (reference sequence). The CDR3 spells CASSPSTGYTF. CDR3 sequence (DNA): TGTGCCAGCAGCCCGTCGACAGGCTACACCTTC.

The CDR3 spells CASSKTPGQGDSPLHF. CDR3 nucleotide sequence: TGTGCCAGTAGTAAAACGCCGGGACAGGGAGACTCACCCCTCCACTTT. V and J are TRBV19 and TRBJ1-6; 9 positions match TRBD1. V lost 4 bases to trimming and J lost 10 bases; unmatched junction nucleotides: 11. This CDR3 comprises 16 residues. Per the germline V gene, CDR1 is LNHDA and CDR2 is SQIVND (reference sequence).

This chain links TRBV29-1 with TRBJ1-1; 11 bases match TRBD1. The germline V gene has CDR1 SQVTM and CDR2 ANQGSEA. V trimming: 7 bases; J trimming: 4 bases; junction bases outside the gene matches: 5. CDR3 length equals 13 residues. CDR3 coding DNA: TGCAGCGGGACAGGGGGCAGGGGCACTGAAGCTTTCTTT. Translated: CSGTGGRGTEAFF.

This rearrangement joins TRBV5-1 to TRBJ2-2; 11 bases match TRBD1. The CDR3 consists of 15 residues. Per the germline V gene, CDR1 is SGHRS and CDR2 is YFSETQ. The V segment lost 2 bases and the J segment 5 bases; nucleotides outside the gene matches: 2. The CDR3 here is CASSLGQGATGELFF. The CDR3 DNA reads as TGCGCCAGCAGCTTAGGACAGGGGGCTACCGGGGAGCTGTTTTTT.

The rearrangement uses TRBV29-1 and TRBJ1-2, with 8 bases fitting TRBD1. Germline V CDR1 and CDR2: SQVTM, ANQGSEA. This CDR3 comprises 15 residues. Losses at the gene ends were 6 bases for V and 4 bases for J; bases not matched to a gene: 13. DNA for the CDR3: TGCAGCGTCCTCAAACAGGGGGGCTGGGGCTATGGCTACACCTTC. Its translation: CSVLKQGGWGYGYTF.

CDR3 region: CASSQVTPREQYF. CDR3 in DNA: TGCGCCAGCAGCCAAGTAACGCCGCGGGAGCAGTACTTC. J is TRBJ2-7 and V is TRBV4-1; D not certain. The CDR3 runs 13 residues. CDR1 and CDR2 (germline): MGHRA, YSYEKL. Trimming took off 1 base at V and 7 bases at J, with 11 bases between the two ends.

The gene calls are TRBV10-1 and TRBJ1-4; the D is unclear. V was shortened by 5 bases and J by 5 bases, with 9 bases between the two germline ends. Germline CDR1 and CDR2: WNHNN and SYGVQD (reference sequence). The CDR3 contains 13 residues. The CDR3 coding sequence is TGCGCCAGCAGTCGGTCGGAGAATGAAAAACTGTTTTTT. It translates to CASSRSENEKLFF.

This clone came up a few times. V is TRBV28 and J is TRBJ1-2, with 12 bases fitting TRBD1. Unmatched junction bases numbered 5, after V lost 5 bases and J lost 4 bases. Germline V gene data show CDR1 as MDHEN and CDR2 as SYDVKM. This CDR3 is 15 amino acids long. The CDR3 is CASSRGQGARYGYTF. In DNA, the CDR3 is TGTGCCAGCAGTCGGGGACAGGGGGCACGCTATGGCTACACCTTC.

This chain uses TRBV4-1 with TRBJ2-5, with TRBD2 identical over 8 bases. The CDR3 is 14 amino acids. The trim removed 2 bases at V and 5 bases at J, leaving 4 bases unmatched. Looked up from germline, CDR1 is MGHRA and CDR2 is YSYEKL. CDR3 protein: CASSQSGSGETQYF. CDR3 DNA sequence: TGCGCCAGCAGCCAAAGCGGGAGTGGGGAGACCCAGTACTTC.

The V gene is TRBV6-2 or TRBV6-3, the J gene TRBJ2-1, with 13 bases fitting TRBD2. Germline loops: CDR1 MNHEY, CDR2 SVGEGT. The CDR3 length is 16 residues. V trimming: 2 bases; J trimming: 8 bases; junction bases outside the gene matches: 6. CDR3 protein: CASSYPWTSGSHEQFF. The CDR3 region has the DNA TGTGCCAGCAGTTACCCATGGACTAGCGGGAGCCATGAGCAGTTCTTC.